This T cell receptor (beta chain) was identified during a study of cytomegalovirus exposure and HLA in healthy donors. In the case of this clone: Its antigen is not known.

When sampled, the donors appeared nominally healthy, though they likely had unrecorded immune exposures. Researchers ran the PCR with 60 Vbeta and 13 Jbeta primers. Measured with immunoSEQ multiplex PCR; TCRdb has only the in-frame clones, and not every one. The sample has some 180,000 clones; around 80% are singletons. CDR3 length: 12 amino acids. With 3 bases removed from V and 3 bases from J, the gap between germline ends came to 3 bases. Germline loops: CDR1 LNHDA, CDR2 SQIVND (reference sequence). Whole-study findings and limits: In a later analysis, TCR association rates varied by HLA locus: DRB1 most, HLA-C fewest. Most TCR sequences were uncommon, yet certain public TCRs appeared in many donors. In an earlier analysis, about 87% or about 30%: the productive usage of most TCR beta V segments.

The sample taken for sequencing was PBMCs. This sequence was found in a man aged 18 to 29 in good health and CMV-seronegative. The chain carries TRBV19 and TRBJ2-1, with D unresolved. CDR3 DNA: TGTGCCAGTAGTATTAGCTACAATGAGCAGTTCTTC. It codes for CASSISYNEQFF.